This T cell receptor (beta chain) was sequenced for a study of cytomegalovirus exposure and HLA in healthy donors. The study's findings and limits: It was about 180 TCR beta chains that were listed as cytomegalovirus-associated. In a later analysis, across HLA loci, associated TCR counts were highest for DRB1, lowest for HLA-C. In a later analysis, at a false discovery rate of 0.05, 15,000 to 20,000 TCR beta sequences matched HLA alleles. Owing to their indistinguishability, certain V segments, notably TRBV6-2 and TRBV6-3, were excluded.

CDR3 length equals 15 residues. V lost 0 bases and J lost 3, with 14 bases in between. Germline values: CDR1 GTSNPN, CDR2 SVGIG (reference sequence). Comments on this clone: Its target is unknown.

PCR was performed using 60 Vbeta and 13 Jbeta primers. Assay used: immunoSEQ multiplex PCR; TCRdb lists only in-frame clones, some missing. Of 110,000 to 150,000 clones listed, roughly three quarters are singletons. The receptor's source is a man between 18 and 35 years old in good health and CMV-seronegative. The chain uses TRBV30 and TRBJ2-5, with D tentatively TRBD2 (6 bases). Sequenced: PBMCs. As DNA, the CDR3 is TGTGCCTGGAGTGTACTACGGCCGGGGGAAGAGACCCAGTACTTC. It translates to CAWSVLRPGEETQYF. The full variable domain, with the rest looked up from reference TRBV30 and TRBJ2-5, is SQTIHQWPATLVQPVGSPLSLECTVEGTSNPNLYWYRQAAGRGLQLLFYSVGIGQISSEVPQNLSASRPQDRQFILSSKKLLLSDSGFYLCAWSVLRPGEETQYFGPGTRLLVL.